A single sample is the source of the 3 T cell receptor beta chains below, sequenced in a study of response to subunit inactivated influenza vaccine. A single record per CDR3 protein comes from TCRdb applying MiXCR to the RT-PCR reads. The table has fewer than 200,000 distinct CDR3 sequences, approximately 8.7% seen once. The source was non-naive T cells sorted from PBMCs, collected on the day of vaccination. The receptors stem from a man aged 45-65 years who received an inactivated influenza vaccine.

The chain recombines TRBV5-1 with TRBJ2-1; 7 bases map to TRBD2. V was clipped by 0 bases and J by 4 bases; unmatched bases: 7. The germline V gene has CDR1 SGHRS and CDR2 YFSETQ. The CDR3 is made up of 16 amino acids. This CDR3 is CASSLELATGYNEQFF. The DNA of the CDR3 is TGCGCCAGCAGCTTGGAACTAGCGACGGGATACAATGAGCAGTTCTTC.

The V gene is TRBV6-1, the J gene TRBJ2-1; D is possibly TRBD1 or TRBD2 (5 bases each). The V gene's germline CDR1 is MNHNS and CDR2 SASEGT. The ends were cut back, 2 bases at V and 5 bases at J, with 13 bases in the middle. This CDR3 region has 15 residues. This CDR3 reads CASSEPGTLNNEQFF. CDR3 bases: TGTGCCAGCAGTGAACCAGGGACGCTAAACAATGAGCAGTTCTTC.

This clonotype was detected ten times or more. The chain uses TRBV7-2 and TRBJ2-1, with a tentative D call TRBD2 (5 bases). The V end lost 5 bases, the J end lost 8 bases, and 22 bases lay between the germline ends. The CDR3 spans 16 residues. Germline CDR1 reads SGHTA; CDR2 reads FQGNSA. Written as DNA, the CDR3 is TGTGCCAGCAGCCCCTCCGTACGGGGTATGGGATATGAGCAGTTCTTC. Residues: CASSPSVRGMGYEQFF.